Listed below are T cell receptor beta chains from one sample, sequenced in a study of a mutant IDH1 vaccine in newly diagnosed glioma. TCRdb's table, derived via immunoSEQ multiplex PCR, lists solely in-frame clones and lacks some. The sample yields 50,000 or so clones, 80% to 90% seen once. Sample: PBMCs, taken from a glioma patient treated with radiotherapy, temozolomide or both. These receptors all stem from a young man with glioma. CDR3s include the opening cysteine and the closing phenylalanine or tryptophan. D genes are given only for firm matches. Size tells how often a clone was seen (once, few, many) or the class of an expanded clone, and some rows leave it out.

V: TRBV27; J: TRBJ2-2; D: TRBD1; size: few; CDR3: CASRPGQSYTGELFF; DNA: TGTGCCAGCAGACCGGGACAGTCTTACACCGGGGAGCTGTTTTTT
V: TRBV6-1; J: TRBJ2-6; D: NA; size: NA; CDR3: CASSAQSGANVLTF; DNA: TGTGCCAGCAGTGCGCAGTCTGGGGCCAACGTCCTGACTTTC
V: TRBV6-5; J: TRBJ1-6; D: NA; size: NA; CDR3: CASSLGRSPLHF; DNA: TGTGCCAGCAGTCTGGGTCGTTCACCCCTCCACTTT
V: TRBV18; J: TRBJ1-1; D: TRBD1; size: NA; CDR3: CASSQGGNTEAFF; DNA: TGTGCCAGCTCCCAGGGGGGGAACACTGAAGCTTTCTTT
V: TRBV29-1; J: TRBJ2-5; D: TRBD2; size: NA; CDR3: CSIVGLAGGVQETQYF; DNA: TGCAGCATTGTGGGCCTAGCGGGGGGTGTCCAAGAGACCCAGTACTTC
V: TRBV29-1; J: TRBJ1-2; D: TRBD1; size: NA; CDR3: CSVGTGVVYGYTF; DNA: TGCAGCGTTGGGACAGGCGTTGTCTATGGCTACACCTTC
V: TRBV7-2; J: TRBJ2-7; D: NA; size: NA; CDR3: CASSLGGITYEQYF; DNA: TGTGCCAGCAGCTTGGGCGGGATCACCTACGAGCAGTACTTC
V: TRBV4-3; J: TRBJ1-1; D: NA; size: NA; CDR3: CASSLSAQLTDTEAFF; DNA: TGCGCCAGCAGCCTTTCGGCCCAGTTGACAGACACTGAAGCTTTCTTT
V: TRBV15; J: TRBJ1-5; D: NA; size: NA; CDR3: CATSRDREAVNQPQHF; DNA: TGTGCCACCAGCAGAGATCGGGAGGCTGTTAATCAGCCCCAGCATTTT
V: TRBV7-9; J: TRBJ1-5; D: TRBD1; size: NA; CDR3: CASSLWGQGDSQPQHF; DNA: TGTGCCAGCAGCCTCTGGGGACAGGGTGATAGTCAGCCCCAGCATTTT
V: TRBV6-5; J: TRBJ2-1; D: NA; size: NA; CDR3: CASRRINEQFF; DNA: TGTGCCAGCAGGAGAATCAATGAGCAGTTCTTC
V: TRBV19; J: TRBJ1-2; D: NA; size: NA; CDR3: CASESRENYGYTF; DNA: TGTGCCAGTGAATCCCGGGAAAACTATGGCTACACCTTC
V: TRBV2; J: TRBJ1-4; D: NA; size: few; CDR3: CASSGRAVINEKLFF; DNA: TGTGCCAGCAGTGGACGCGCGGTGATTAATGAAAAACTGTTTTTT
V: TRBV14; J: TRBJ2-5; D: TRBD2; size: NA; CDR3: CASSQDGASGVLETQYF; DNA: TGTGCCAGCAGCCAAGACGGCGCTAGCGGGGTTTTGGAGACCCAGTACTTC
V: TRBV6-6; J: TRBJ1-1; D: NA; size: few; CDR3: CASSYGGEGTEAFF; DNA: TGTGCCAGCAGTTACGGGGGGGAGGGGACTGAAGCTTTCTTT
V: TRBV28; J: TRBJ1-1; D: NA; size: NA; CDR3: CASSSVGDTEAFF; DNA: TGTGCCAGCAGCTCTGTAGGGGACACTGAAGCTTTCTTT
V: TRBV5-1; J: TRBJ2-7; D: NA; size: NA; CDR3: CASQGEDSHEQYF; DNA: TGCGCCAGCCAGGGGGAGGACTCCCACGAGCAGTACTTC
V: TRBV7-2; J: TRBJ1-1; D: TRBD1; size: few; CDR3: CASSPGTGSAFF; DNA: TGTGCCAGCAGCCCTGGGACAGGGTCAGCTTTCTTT
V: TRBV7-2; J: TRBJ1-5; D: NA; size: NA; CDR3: CASSLRGWDQPQHF; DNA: TGTGCCAGCAGCTTAAGAGGGTGGGATCAGCCCCAGCATTTT
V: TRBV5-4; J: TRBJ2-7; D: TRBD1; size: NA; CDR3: CASSSGTGGAYEQYF; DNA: TGTGCCAGCAGCTCAGGGACAGGGGGCGCGTACGAGCAGTACTTC
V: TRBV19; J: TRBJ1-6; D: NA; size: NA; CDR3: CASRETVSNSPLHF; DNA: TGTGCCAGTAGGGAGACAGTTTCGAATTCACCCCTCCACTTT
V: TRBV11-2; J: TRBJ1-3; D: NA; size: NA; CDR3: CASSLGSSSGNTIYF; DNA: TGTGCCAGCAGCTTAGGGTCTAGCTCTGGAAACACCATATATTTT
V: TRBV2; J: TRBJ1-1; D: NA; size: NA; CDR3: CASSAGNWGTAEAFF; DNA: TGTGCCAGCAGTGCCGGGAACTGGGGTACGGCTGAAGCTTTCTTT
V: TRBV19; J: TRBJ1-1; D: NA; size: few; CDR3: CASSIGGEAFF; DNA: TGTGCCAGTAGTATAGGGGGAGAAGCTTTCTTT
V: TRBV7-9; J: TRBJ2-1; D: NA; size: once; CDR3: CASSAQLGNEQFF; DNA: TGTGCCAGCAGCGCACAACTAGGAAATGAGCAGTTCTTC
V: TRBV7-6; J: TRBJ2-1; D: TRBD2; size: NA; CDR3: CASSLGLGLAGINEQFF; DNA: TGTGCCAGCAGCTTAGGCCTAGGACTAGCGGGAATCAATGAGCAGTTCTTC
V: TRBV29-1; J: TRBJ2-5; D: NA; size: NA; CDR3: CSVPSVRETQYF; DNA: TGCAGCGTACCTAGCGTCAGGGAGACCCAGTACTTC
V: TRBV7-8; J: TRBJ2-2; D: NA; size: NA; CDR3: CASSLAAGVDGELFF; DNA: TGTGCCAGCAGCTTAGCGGCAGGGGTGGACGGGGAGCTGTTTTTT
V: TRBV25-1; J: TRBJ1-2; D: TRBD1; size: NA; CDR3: CATGTDFHGYTF; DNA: TGTGCCACAGGGACAGACTTCCATGGCTACACCTTC
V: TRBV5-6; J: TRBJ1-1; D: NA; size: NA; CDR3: CASSSGPIPPGTEAFF; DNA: TGTGCCAGCAGCTCCGGACCTATCCCCCCGGGCACTGAAGCTTTCTTT
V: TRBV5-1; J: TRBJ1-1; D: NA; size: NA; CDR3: CASSQTAKRQTEAFF; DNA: TGCGCCAGCAGTCAAACAGCTAAGAGGCAAACTGAAGCTTTCTTT
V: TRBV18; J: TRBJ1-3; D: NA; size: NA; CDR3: CASSPRSNSGNTIYF; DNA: TGTGCCAGCTCACCCCGGTCCAACTCTGGAAACACCATATATTTT
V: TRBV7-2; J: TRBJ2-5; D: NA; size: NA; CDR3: CASSSSWGSGETQYF; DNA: TGTGCCAGCAGCTCCTCCTGGGGTAGCGGCGAGACCCAGTACTTC
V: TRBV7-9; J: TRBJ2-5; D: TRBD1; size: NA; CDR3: CASSFSGTEETQYF; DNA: TGTGCCAGCAGCTTTTCCGGGACAGAAGAGACCCAGTACTTC
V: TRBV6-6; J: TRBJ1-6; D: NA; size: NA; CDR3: CASRVRGGNSPLHF; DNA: TGTGCCAGCAGGGTCAGGGGCGGAAATTCACCCCTCCACTTT
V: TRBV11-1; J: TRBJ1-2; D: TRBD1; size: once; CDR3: CASSSPDRAGYTF; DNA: TGTGCCAGCAGCTCTCCAGACAGGGCTGGCTACACCTTC
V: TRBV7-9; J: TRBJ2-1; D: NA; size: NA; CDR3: CASSEVAGLNEQFF; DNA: TGTGCCAGCAGCGAAGTCGCAGGCCTCAATGAGCAGTTCTTC
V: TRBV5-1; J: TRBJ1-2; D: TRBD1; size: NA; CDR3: CASSLGGQLLSYGYTF; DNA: TGCGCCAGCAGCTTGGGGGGACAGCTCCTCTCCTATGGCTACACCTTC
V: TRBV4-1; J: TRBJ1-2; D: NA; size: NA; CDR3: CASSQDAGFNYGYTF; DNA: TGCGCCAGCAGCCAAGATGCAGGGTTTAACTATGGCTACACCTTC
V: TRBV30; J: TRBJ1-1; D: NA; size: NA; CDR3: CAWTRGHTEAFF; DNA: TGTGCCTGGACCAGGGGTCACACTGAAGCTTTCTTT
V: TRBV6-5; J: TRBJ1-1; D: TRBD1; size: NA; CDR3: CASRASGGRGTEAFF; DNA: TGTGCCAGCAGGGCATCAGGGGGCCGGGGGACTGAAGCTTTCTTT
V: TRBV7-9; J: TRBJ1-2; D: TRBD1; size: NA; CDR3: CASSGGDRIIANYGYTF; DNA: TGTGCCAGCAGCGGGGGGGACAGGATAATAGCTAACTATGGCTACACCTTC
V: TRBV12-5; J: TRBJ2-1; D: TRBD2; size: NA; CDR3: CASGLVQAGEGNEQFF; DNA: TGTGCTAGTGGTTTGGTACAGGCGGGAGAGGGGAATGAGCAGTTCTTC
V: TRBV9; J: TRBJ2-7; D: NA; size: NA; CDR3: CASSAEPGESPYEQYF; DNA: TGTGCCAGCAGCGCCGAGCCGGGGGAGAGTCCCTACGAGCAGTACTTC
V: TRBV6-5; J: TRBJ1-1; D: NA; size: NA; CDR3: CASSFSRGWNTEAFF; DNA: TGTGCCAGCAGTTTCAGCAGGGGCTGGAACACTGAAGCTTTCTTT
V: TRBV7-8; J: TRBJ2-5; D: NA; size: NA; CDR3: CASSRWTVSETQYF; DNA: TGTGCCAGCAGCCGATGGACCGTCTCGGAGACCCAGTACTTC
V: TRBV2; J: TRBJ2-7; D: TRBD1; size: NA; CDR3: CASSERTGSLLGEQYF; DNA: TGTGCCAGCAGTGAAAGGACAGGGTCTCTTTTGGGCGAGCAGTACTTC
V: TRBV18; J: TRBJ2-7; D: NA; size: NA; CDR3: CASSPGDGYEQYF; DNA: TGTGCCAGCTCACCCGGGGACGGCTACGAGCAGTACTTC
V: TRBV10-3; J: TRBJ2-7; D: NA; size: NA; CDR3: CATTERGYEQYF; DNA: TGTGCCACAACAGAGAGAGGCTACGAGCAGTACTTC
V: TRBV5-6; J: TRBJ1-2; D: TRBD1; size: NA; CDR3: CAGGQGRSSGYTF; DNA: TGTGCCGGGGGACAGGGGCGAAGTAGCGGCTACACCTTC
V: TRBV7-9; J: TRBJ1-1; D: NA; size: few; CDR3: CASSLSGMNTEAFF; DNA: TGTGCCAGCAGCTTATCAGGCATGAACACTGAAGCTTTCTTT
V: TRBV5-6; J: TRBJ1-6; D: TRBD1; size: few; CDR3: CASSLFLGQGRGSPLHF; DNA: TGTGCCAGCAGCTTGTTCTTGGGACAGGGGCGAGGTTCACCCCTCCACTTT
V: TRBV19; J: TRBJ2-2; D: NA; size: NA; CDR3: CASSIFTGELFF; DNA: TGTGCCAGTAGTATCTTCACCGGGGAGCTGTTTTTT
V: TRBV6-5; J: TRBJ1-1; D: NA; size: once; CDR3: CASSVTLGTTEAFF; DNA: TGTGCCAGCAGTGTGACTTTAGGAACCACTGAAGCTTTCTTT
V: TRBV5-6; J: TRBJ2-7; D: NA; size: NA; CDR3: CASSMYYEQYF; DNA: TGTGCCAGCAGCATGTACTACGAGCAGTACTTC